This TCR beta chain was documented in a study of blood T cell repertoires in COVID-19. Study as a whole: Samples of COVID-19 (acute and convalescent) were obtained from the United States, Italy and Spain. The cDNA or gDNA used as material had been derived from T cells, B-cell-depleted T cells, or PBMCs.

A single count supports this clone. As processed by the authors: Amplified reference gene primers provided the basis for estimating nucleated cell counts. TCRdb's table, derived via immunoSEQ multiplex PCR, lists solely in-frame clones and lacks some. That table gives V, J and clone size, and the DNA gave D and trimming. The table has around 150,000 clones, 60% to 85% seen once. CDR1 and CDR2 (germline): SQVTM, ANQGSEA. V dropped 4 bases and J dropped 4 bases, with 13 bases sitting between them. The CDR3 contains 13 residues. This clonotype originated in an elderly woman with active or convalescent COVID-19. The rearrangement joins TRBV29-1 to TRBJ1-2; D might be TRBD1 (5 bases). Sequencing input: peripheral blood. The CDR3 DNA reads as TGCAGCGTTGGCGGGGGTGTGGGCTATGGCTACACCTTC. Translating gives CSVGGGVGYGYTF.